This T cell receptor (beta chain) was sequenced during a study of blood T cell repertoires in COVID-19 (dated by TCRdb to the early 2020s). Study-level background: Samples from collaborators originated in the United States, Italy and Spain and spanned both the acute and convalescent phases of COVID-19. The repertoires were made available in a free public database intended to serve as a resource for research on the immune response to SARS-CoV-2. A de-identified subject ID, COVID-19 status, age in years and sex were almost always included in the sample metadata. Subjects who had been exposed to COVID-19, were actively infected with it, or had recovered from it provided the deeply sampled blood TCRbeta repertoires that made up the dataset. The samples were drawn from two sources: the first 160 participants of the ongoing ImmuneRACE study, and over 950 subjects contributed by 6 global collaborators. Where available, HLA class I and class II types were obtained from metadata supplied by the sample provider rather than from assay-based typing. The prospective study material was composed of cDNA or gDNA derived from T cells, B-cell-depleted T cells, or PBMCs.

As concerns this clone: There is no known antigen for this receptor. Qualities for individual bases were not recorded, and no much larger clone is one base off.

According to the germline V gene (reference sequence), CDR1 reads LNHDA and CDR2 reads SQIVND. The CDR3 covers 16 residues, taking in both the cysteine and the phenylalanine. Only the CDR3 portion is preserved as DNA: 48 bases, with reading frame beginning at the first base. V has 4 bases trimmed and J has 6 bases trimmed; junction bases matching no gene number 12. The collaborating institutions used their own protocols to collect whole blood in K2EDTA tubes. Collaborator samples were shipped for TCRbeta analysis as frozen whole blood, isolated PBMCs, or DNA extracted from either sample type. Results the study describes overall, beyond this receptor: Clinical and demographic metadata were provided uncurated, with the amount varying by source and participant.

TCRbeta CDR3 regions were amplified from genomic DNA by means of the immunoSEQ Assay, a bias-controlled multiplex PCR. In the source study's methods: Within the assay, amplification of reference gene primers was used to estimate how many nucleated cells each sample contained. To quantify the absolute abundance of each unique TCRbeta CDR3 rearrangement, sequence reads were collapsed and filtered. For each sample, productive Simpson clonality was calculated as the square root of Simpson's diversity index across productive rearrangements. TCRdb holds this immuneACCESS table with in-frame rearrangements only. Some clones are missing; in checked studies, unresolved V genes explain under half, and the rest has no known cause. V and J calls and clone size are as listed in that table; D and trimming were resolved from the DNA. Recorded for this sample are approximately 45,000 clones; around nine tenths of them occurred a single time. Jointly, the top ten make up under 6.5% of the sample.

Sequencing input: peripheral blood. Recombination joined TRBV19 with TRBJ1-5; the junction holds 7 bases that match TRBD1. This sequence was found in a man between 65 and 85 years old with acute or convalescent COVID-19. CDR3 region: CASSTPRDSTIQPQHF. The DNA sequence follows: TGTGCCAGTAGTACCCCCCGGGACAGTACAATTCAGCCCCAGCATTTT.